This note documents a single T cell receptor beta chain sequence. The CDR3 extends over 14 amino acids. V was cut by 3 bases and J by 13 bases, with 21 bases left in between. CDR1 MNHEY and CDR2 SVGAGI come from the germline V gene. Profiled with immunoSEQ multiplex PCR; TCRdb holds only in-frame clones, not every one. The sample lists around 250,000 clones; more than 85% were seen once. Recovered status in Cohort 3 required two negative PCRs, clearance, or symptom resolution. This record comes from a study of blood T cell repertoires in COVID-19. V is TRBV6-5 and J is TRBJ1-2; weak D call: TRBD1 (6 bases). The sequenced material came from PBMCs or T cells enriched from blood (not recorded which). This TCR was recovered from a woman aged 25 to 39 who had recovered from COVID-19. The CDR3: CASSYRSGHTTSTF. The DNA of the CDR3 is TGTGCCAGCAGTTATAGGTCGGGACACACTACCTCCACCTTC.